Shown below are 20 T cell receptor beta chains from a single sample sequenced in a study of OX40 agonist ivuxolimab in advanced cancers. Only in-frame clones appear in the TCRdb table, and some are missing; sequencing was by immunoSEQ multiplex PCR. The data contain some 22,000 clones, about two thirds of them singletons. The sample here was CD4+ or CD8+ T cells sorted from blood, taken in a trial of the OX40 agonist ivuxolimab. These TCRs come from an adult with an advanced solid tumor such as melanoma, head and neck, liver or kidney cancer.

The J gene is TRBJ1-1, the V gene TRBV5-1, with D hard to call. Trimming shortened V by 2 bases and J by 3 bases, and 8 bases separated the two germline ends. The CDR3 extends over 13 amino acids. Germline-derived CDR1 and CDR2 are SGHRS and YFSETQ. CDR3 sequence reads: CASSLGGDTEAFF. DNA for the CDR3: TGCGCCAGCAGCTTAGGCGGAGACACTGAAGCTTTCTTT.

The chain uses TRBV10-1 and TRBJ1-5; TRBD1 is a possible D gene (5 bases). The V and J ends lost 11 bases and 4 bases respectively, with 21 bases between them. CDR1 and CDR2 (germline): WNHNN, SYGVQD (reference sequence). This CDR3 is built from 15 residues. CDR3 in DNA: TGCGCCTCCCGAGGCATCGGGGCGAATAATCAGCCCCAGCATTTT. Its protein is CASRGIGANNQPQHF.

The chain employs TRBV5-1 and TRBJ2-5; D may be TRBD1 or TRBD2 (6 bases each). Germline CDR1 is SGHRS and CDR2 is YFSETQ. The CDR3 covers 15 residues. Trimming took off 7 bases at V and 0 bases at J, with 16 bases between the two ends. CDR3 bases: TGCGCCAGCGGGCCGGTGGGGGGCAACCAAGAGACCCAGTACTTC. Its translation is CASGPVGGNQETQYF.

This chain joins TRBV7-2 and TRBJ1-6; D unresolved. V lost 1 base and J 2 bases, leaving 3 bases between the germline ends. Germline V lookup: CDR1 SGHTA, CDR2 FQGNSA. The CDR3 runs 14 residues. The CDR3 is CASSLGAYNSPLHF. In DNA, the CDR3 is TGTGCCAGCAGCTTAGGGGCCTATAATTCACCCCTCCACTTT.

This CDR3 is CASSLLRSNYEQYF. CDR3 coding DNA: TGTGCCAGCAGCTTATTACGGAGCAACTACGAGCAGTACTTC. The rearrangement links TRBV5-6 to TRBJ2-7; D uncertain. CDR1 and CDR2 (germline): SGHDT, YYEEEE. With 2 bases removed from V and 3 bases from J, the gap between germline ends came to 12 bases. The CDR3 totals 14 residues.

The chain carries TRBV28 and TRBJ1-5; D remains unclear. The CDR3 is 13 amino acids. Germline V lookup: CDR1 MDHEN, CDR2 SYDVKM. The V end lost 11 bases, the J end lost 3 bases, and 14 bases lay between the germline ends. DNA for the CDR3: TGTGCCTCCGGGAGGGCGGACAATCAGCCCCAGCATTTT. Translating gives CASGRADNQPQHF.

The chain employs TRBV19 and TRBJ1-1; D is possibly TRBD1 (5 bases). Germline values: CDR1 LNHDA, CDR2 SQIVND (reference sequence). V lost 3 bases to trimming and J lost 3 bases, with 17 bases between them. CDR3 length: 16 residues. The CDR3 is CASSIWKGWGDTEAFF. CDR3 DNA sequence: TGTGCCAGTAGTATCTGGAAGGGGTGGGGGGACACTGAAGCTTTCTTT.

CDR3 sequence (DNA): TGTGCCAGTCAGATCCGGGACAACTCTGGAAACACCATATATTTT. Amino acid sequence: CASQIRDNSGNTIYF. V is TRBV19 and J is TRBJ1-3; possible D gene TRBD1, 6 bases. The germline V gene encodes CDR1 LNHDA and CDR2 SQIVND (reference sequence). The CDR3 length is 15 residues. The ends were cut back, 8 bases at V and 0 bases at J, with 14 bases in the middle. Based on the CDR3 plus reference TRBV19 and TRBJ1-3, the full variable domain is DGGITQSPKYLFRKEGQNVTLSCEQNLNHDAMYWYRQDPGQGLRLIYYSQIVNDFQKGDIAEGYSVSREKKESFPLTVTSAQKNPTAFYLCASQIRDNSGNTIYFGEGSWLTVV.

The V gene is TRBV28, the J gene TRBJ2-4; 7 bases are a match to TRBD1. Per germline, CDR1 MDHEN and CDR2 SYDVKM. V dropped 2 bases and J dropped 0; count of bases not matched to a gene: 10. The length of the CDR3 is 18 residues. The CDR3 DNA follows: TGTGCCAGCAGTTTAAGGTCTCAGGGACAGCTAGCCAAAAACATTCAGTACTTC. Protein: CASSLRSQGQLAKNIQYF.

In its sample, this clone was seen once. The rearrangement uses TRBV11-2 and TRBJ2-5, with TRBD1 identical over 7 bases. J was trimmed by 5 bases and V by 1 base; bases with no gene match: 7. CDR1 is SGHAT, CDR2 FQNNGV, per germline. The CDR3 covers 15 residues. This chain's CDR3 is CASSLVWTGAETQYF. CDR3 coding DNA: TGTGCCAGCAGCTTAGTTTGGACAGGTGCTGAGACCCAGTACTTC.

CDR3 DNA sequence: TGTGCCAGCAGTCCCCCTCCAGAGTATAATCAGCCCCAGCATTTT. It is translated as CASSPPPEYNQPQHF. This chain links TRBV6-5 with TRBJ1-5; D remains unclear. The length of the CDR3 is 15 residues. The germline CDR1 and CDR2 sequences are MNHEY and SVGAGI. Trimming stripped 5 bases from V and 4 bases from J, with 15 bases between.

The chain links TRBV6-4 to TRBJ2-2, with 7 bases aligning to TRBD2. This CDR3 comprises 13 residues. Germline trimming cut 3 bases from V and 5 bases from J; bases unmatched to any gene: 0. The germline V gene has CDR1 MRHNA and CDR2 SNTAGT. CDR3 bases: TGTGCCAGCAGTGAAGCGGGAACCGGGGAGCTGTTTTTT. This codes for CASSEAGTGELFF.

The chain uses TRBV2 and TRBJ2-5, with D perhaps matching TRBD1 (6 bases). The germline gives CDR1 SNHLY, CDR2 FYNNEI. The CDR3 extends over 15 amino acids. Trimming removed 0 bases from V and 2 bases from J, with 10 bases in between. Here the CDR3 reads CASSEAPGVQETQYF. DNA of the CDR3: TGTGCCAGCAGTGAAGCGCCAGGGGTGCAAGAGACCCAGTACTTC.

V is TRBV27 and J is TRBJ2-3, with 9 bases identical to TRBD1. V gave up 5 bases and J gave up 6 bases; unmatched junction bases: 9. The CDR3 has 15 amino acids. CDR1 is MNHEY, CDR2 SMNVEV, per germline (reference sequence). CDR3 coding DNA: TGTGCCAGCAGTCTAAGGGGACAGGGAAGTGATACGCAGTATTTT. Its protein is CASSLRGQGSDTQYF.

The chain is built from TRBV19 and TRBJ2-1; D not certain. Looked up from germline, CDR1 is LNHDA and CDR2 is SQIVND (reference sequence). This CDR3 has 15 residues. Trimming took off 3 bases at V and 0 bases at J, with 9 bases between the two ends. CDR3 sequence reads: CASSIGQLSYNEQFF. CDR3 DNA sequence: TGTGCCAGTAGTATTGGGCAGCTCTCCTACAATGAGCAGTTCTTC.

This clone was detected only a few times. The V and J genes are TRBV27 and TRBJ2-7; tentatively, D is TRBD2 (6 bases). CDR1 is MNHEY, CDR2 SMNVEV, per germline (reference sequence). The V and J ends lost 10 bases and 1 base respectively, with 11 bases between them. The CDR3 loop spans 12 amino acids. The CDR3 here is CATRRGSYEQYF. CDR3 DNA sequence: TGTGCCACCCGGAGGGGATCCTACGAGCAGTACTTC.

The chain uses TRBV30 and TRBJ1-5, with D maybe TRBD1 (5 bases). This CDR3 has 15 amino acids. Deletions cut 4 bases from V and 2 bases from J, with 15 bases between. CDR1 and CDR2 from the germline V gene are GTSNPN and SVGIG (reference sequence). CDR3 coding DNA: TGTGCCTGGAACCCCACCGGGGCAGGCAATCAGCCCCAGCATTTT. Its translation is CAWNPTGAGNQPQHF.

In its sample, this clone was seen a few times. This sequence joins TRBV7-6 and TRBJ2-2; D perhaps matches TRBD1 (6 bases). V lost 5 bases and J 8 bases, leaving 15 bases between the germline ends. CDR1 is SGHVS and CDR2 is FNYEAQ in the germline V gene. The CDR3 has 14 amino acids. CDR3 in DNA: TGTGCCAGCAGCCCCGACAGGTCGAGGGGGGAGCTGTTTTTT. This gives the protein CASSPDRSRGELFF.

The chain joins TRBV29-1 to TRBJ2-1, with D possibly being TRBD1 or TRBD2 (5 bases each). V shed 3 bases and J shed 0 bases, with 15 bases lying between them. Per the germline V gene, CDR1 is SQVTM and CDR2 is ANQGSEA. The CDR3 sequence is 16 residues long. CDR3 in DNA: TGCAGCGTTGAGGGGGACCGCCGATTCTCCTACAATGAGCAGTTCTTC. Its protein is CSVEGDRRFSYNEQFF.

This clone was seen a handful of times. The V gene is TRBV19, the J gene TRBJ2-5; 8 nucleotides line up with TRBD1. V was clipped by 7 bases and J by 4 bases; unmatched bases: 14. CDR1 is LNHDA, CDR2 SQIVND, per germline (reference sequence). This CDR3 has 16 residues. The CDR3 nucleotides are TGTGCCAGTATGAGCCTTTTCCAGGGGGCAGGAGAGACCCAGTACTTC. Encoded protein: CASMSLFQGAGETQYF.